Reported below is one TCR beta chain. Methods used by the authors: Reference gene primer amplification gave estimated nucleated cell counts. TCRdb's copy holds only in-frame clones and misses some; the assay was immunoSEQ multiplex PCR. The D gene and trimming were derived from the DNA, and the V and J assignments and clone size from that table. The data show 110,000 to 150,000 clones, with about 70% seen just once and roughly 13% held by the top ten. This record comes from a study of blood T cell repertoires in COVID-19. Overall study: Acute and convalescent COVID-19 specimens originated in the United States, Italy and Spain.

V gave up 4 bases and J gave up 6 bases, with 13 bases separating them. This CDR3 comprises 15 residues. CDR1 and CDR2 (germline): MNHEY, SVGAGI. The receptor was derived from an elderly man with acute or convalescent COVID-19. The genes are TRBV6-5 and TRBJ1-6; a weak D match, TRBD1 (6 bases). Sequenced sample: peripheral blood. The CDR3 DNA is TGTGCCAGCAGTTCCGTGGGGGGGGCTAATTCACCCCTCCACTTT. Translated: CASSSVGGANSPLHF.